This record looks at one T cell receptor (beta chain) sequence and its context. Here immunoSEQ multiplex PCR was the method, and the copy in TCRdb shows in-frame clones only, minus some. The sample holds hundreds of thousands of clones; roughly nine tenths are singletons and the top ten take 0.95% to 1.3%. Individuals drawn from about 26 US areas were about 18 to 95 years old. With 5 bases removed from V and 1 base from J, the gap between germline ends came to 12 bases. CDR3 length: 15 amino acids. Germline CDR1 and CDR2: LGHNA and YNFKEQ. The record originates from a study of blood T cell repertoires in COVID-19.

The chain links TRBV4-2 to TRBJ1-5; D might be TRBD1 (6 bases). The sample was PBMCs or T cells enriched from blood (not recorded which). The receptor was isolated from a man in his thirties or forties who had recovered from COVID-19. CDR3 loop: CASSYEQGSNQPQHF. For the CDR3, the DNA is TGTGCCAGCAGCTACGAACAGGGCAGCAATCAGCCCCAGCATTTT.